This T cell receptor beta chain was retrieved from a study of identical twins. This CDR3 comprises 18 residues. Trimming removed 0 bases from V and 1 base from J; junction bases left unmatched: 9. Germline V gene sequence: CDR1 ENHRY, CDR2 SYGVKD. As concerns this clonotype: Antigen unknown.

TCRdb re-analysed the 5' RACE reads in MiXCR, keeping a single row per CDR3 protein. The repertoire holds 350,000 to 450,000 distinct CDR3 sequences, about 18% seen once, with 10% to 15% in the top ten. Whole-study results and caveats: Within twin pairs, the out-of-frame alpha sequences they shared showed excess low generation probability.

V and J are TRBV10-3 and TRBJ2-3, with 8 bases lining up with TRBD2. This receptor was taken from a man in his fifties or sixties in good health. The material sequenced was naive T cells sorted from blood. This CDR3 reads CAISESAVAGMGTDTQYF. The CDR3 nucleotides read TGTGCCATCAGTGAGTCAGCGGTAGCGGGGATGGGCACAGATACGCAGTATTTT.